These T cell receptor beta chains were read from a single sample in a study of shared clonotypes between healthy human individuals. The data were produced by immunoSEQ multiplex PCR, yet TCRdb's version contains in-frame clones alone and is incomplete. The sample lists roughly 2.1 million clones; about 92% were seen once. What was sequenced was naive CD8+ T cells from PBMCs. The receptors come from a man aged 18 to 30 in good health. Some clones in this sample may be carry-over from other donors' samples. CDR3s include the opening cysteine and the closing phenylalanine or tryptophan. D genes are given only for firm matches. Not every row has a clone size; where given, it reads once, few, many or a size class.

size: .; D: .; V: TRBV4-1; J: TRBJ1-2; DNA: TGCGCCAGCAGCCAAGATCAAGGGGCAAACTATGGCTACACCTTC; CDR3: CASSQDQGANYGYTF
size: .; D: .; V: TRBV27; J: TRBJ2-1; DNA: TGTGCCAGCAGTTTAAATGGCGCATACAATGAGCAGTTCTTC; CDR3: CASSLNGAYNEQFF
size: once; D: .; V: TRBV7-2; J: TRBJ1-4; DNA: TGTGCCAGCAACTCATGGGTTGAGGAAAAACTGTTTTTT; CDR3: CASNSWVEEKLFF
size: few; D: TRBD1; V: TRBV6-5; J: TRBJ1-1; DNA: TGTGCCAGCCAAGCCCCAGGGGGTAGGGGGGAAGCTTTCTTT; CDR3: CASQAPGGRGEAFF
size: .; D: .; V: TRBV7-2; J: TRBJ2-7; DNA: TGTGCCAGCAGCTTCGGCGCCGAGTCCTACGAGCAGTACTTC; CDR3: CASSFGAESYEQYF
size: .; D: TRBD1; V: TRBV28; J: TRBJ2-7; DNA: TGTGCCAGCAGTAAGACAGGGTCCTACGAGCAGTACTTC; CDR3: CASSKTGSYEQYF
size: .; D: .; V: TRBV19; J: TRBJ2-7; DNA: TGTGCCAGTGAACAGGGCCACGAGCAGTACTTC; CDR3: CASEQGHEQYF
size: .; D: TRBD2; V: TRBV5-4; J: TRBJ2-7; DNA: TGTGCCAGCAGCGGGGTGGGGACTAGCGGTACCTACGAGCAGTACTTC; CDR3: CASSGVGTSGTYEQYF
size: .; D: .; V: TRBV9; J: TRBJ1-1; DNA: TGTGCCAGCAGCGTAGCTGATAGGGGCGGTGTTGAAGCTTTCTTT; CDR3: CASSVADRGGVEAFF
size: .; D: .; V: TRBV9; J: TRBJ2-5; DNA: TGTGCCAGCAGCGTAGTGGGGGACCAAGAGACCCAGTACTTC; CDR3: CASSVVGDQETQYF
size: .; D: .; V: TRBV27; J: TRBJ1-1; DNA: TGTGCCAGCAGTCCTCCGTGGGGGCTGGGTGTGGGAGCTTTCTTT; CDR3: CASSPPWGLGVGAFF
size: .; D: .; V: TRBV6-5; J: TRBJ1-3; DNA: TGTGCCAGCAGTTACTCGGTGACAAGCTCTGGAAACACCATATATTTT; CDR3: CASSYSVTSSGNTIYF
size: .; D: .; V: TRBV5-1; J: TRBJ1-3; DNA: TGCGCCAGCAGCTTGCACTTGACAGGCGGCTCTGGAAACACCATATATTTT; CDR3: CASSLHLTGGSGNTIYF
size: .; D: .; V: TRBV4-3; J: TRBJ1-2; DNA: TGCGCCAGCAACCAAGATTACAGGGCGTCGATCTATGGCTACACCTTC; CDR3: CASNQDYRASIYGYTF
size: .; D: .; V: TRBV28; J: TRBJ2-5; DNA: TGTGCCAGCAGCTATAGCAGAGAGACCCAGTACTTC; CDR3: CASSYSRETQYF
size: .; D: .; V: TRBV30; J: TRBJ1-1; DNA: TGTGCCTGGAGTGTACTCTCGAACACTGAAGCTTTCTTT; CDR3: CAWSVLSNTEAFF
size: .; D: TRBD2; V: TRBV27; J: TRBJ2-7; DNA: TGTGCCAGCAGTTTTGCCCGGGAGGCGTACGAGCAGTACTTC; CDR3: CASSFAREAYEQYF
size: .; D: TRBD1; V: TRBV5-1; J: TRBJ1-5; DNA: TGCGCCAGCAGCCCAGGGGGCGGGTTGCAGCCCCAGCATTTT; CDR3: CASSPGGGLQPQHF
size: once; D: .; V: TRBV7-9; J: TRBJ2-5; DNA: TGTGCCAGCAGCTCCGGGCGAACCCGCCCCAGGGAGCAGTACTTC; CDR3: CASSSGRTRPREQYF
size: few; D: .; V: TRBV29-1; J: TRBJ1-1; DNA: TGCAGCGTTTTATCGGGAGGCACTGAAGCTTTCTTT; CDR3: CSVLSGGTEAFF
size: .; D: .; V: TRBV6-1; J: TRBJ2-1; DNA: TGTGCCAGCAGTGAAGACCAGCGGACCTACAATGAGCAGTTCTTC; CDR3: CASSEDQRTYNEQFF
size: .; D: .; V: TRBV6-6; J: TRBJ1-2; DNA: TGTGCCAGCAGTTACCTCCTTACTAGGGGCTATGGCTACACCTTC; CDR3: CASSYLLTRGYGYTF
size: .; D: .; V: TRBV6-6; J: TRBJ2-3; DNA: TGTGCCAGCAGTTACTCGATCGAGTGGGGAGATACGCAGTATTTT; CDR3: CASSYSIEWGDTQYF
size: once; D: TRBD2; V: TRBV7-8; J: TRBJ2-7; DNA: TGTGCCAGCAGCCACCGGACTAGCGGGAACGAGCAGTACTTC; CDR3: CASSHRTSGNEQYF
size: .; D: .; V: TRBV27; J: TRBJ2-7; DNA: TGTGCCAGCAGTTTTGGCCCGACCTACGAGCAGTACTTC; CDR3: CASSFGPTYEQYF
size: .; D: .; V: TRBV29-1; J: TRBJ2-3; DNA: TGCAGCGTTACCGGAGATACGCAGTATTTT; CDR3: CSVTGDTQYF
size: .; D: .; V: TRBV28; J: TRBJ2-7; DNA: TGTGCCAGCAGTCCGGACGGATTTTACGAGCAGTACTTC; CDR3: CASSPDGFYEQYF
size: .; D: .; V: TRBV10-1; J: TRBJ2-1; DNA: TGCGCCAGCAGTGAGATCAGGGGCTCGGGAAATGAGCAGTTCTTC; CDR3: CASSEIRGSGNEQFF
size: once; D: .; V: TRBV10-1; J: TRBJ2-3; DNA: TGCGCCAGCAGGGCGGCTAGCACAGATACGCAGTATTTT; CDR3: CASRAASTDTQYF
size: few; D: .; V: TRBV5-1; J: TRBJ1-1; DNA: TGCGCCAGCAGTTTAGGGCCAGACCTGCTGAACACTGAAGCTTTCTTT; CDR3: CASSLGPDLLNTEAFF
size: .; D: .; V: TRBV7-9; J: TRBJ2-5; DNA: TGTGCCAGCGTTTTGGGTGGTCGGGAGACCCAGTACTTC; CDR3: CASVLGGRETQYF
size: once; D: .; V: TRBV7-6; J: TRBJ2-1; DNA: TGTGCCAGCAGCTTCCGACCGCTGAGGGACAATGAGCAGTTCTTC; CDR3: CASSFRPLRDNEQFF
size: once; D: .; V: TRBV10-3; J: TRBJ2-2; DNA: TGTGCCATCAGTGAAGGGGCCCCCCCGGAGCTGTTTTTT; CDR3: CAISEGAPPELFF
size: .; D: TRBD1; V: TRBV5-4; J: TRBJ2-1; DNA: TGTGCCAGCAGCCCACGGGACAGGGCGGCTGAGCAGTTCTTC; CDR3: CASSPRDRAAEQFF
size: once; D: .; V: TRBV2; J: TRBJ1-4; DNA: TGTGCCAGCAGTGAAGCGCGAACTGTGAATGAAAAACTGTTTTTT; CDR3: CASSEARTVNEKLFF
size: once; D: TRBD2; V: TRBV5-1; J: TRBJ2-3; DNA: TGCGCCAGCAGCCTACGACTAGCGGGAGCCCTGAGCACAGATACGCAGTATTTT; CDR3: CASSLRLAGALSTDTQYF
size: .; D: TRBD1; V: TRBV2; J: TRBJ1-4; DNA: TGTGCCAGCAGTGTGGAGACAGGGCTTTATGCAACTAATGAAAAACTGTTTTTT; CDR3: CASSVETGLYATNEKLFF
size: .; D: .; V: TRBV7-8; J: TRBJ1-1; DNA: TGTGCCAGCAGCCTGGGGGGAGGAACTGAAGCTTTCTTT; CDR3: CASSLGGGTEAFF
size: .; D: .; V: TRBV7-9; J: TRBJ2-3; DNA: TGTGCCAGCAGCTTAGCCGTAGATACGCAGTATTTT; CDR3: CASSLAVDTQYF
size: .; D: TRBD1; V: TRBV19; J: TRBJ2-5; DNA: TGTGCCAGTAGTATAGAAGAGACAGGGGGCCAAGAGACCCAGTACTTC; CDR3: CASSIEETGGQETQYF
size: .; D: .; V: TRBV7-7; J: TRBJ2-7; DNA: TGTGCCAGCAGCCCTGGGCTGAGGTCCTACGAGCAGTACTTC; CDR3: CASSPGLRSYEQYF
size: .; D: .; V: TRBV6-5; J: TRBJ1-2; DNA: TGTGCCAGCAGTTACAAGGGGGGAGGCTATGGCTACACCTTC; CDR3: CASSYKGGGYGYTF
size: once; D: .; V: TRBV19; J: TRBJ2-7; DNA: TGTGCCAGTAGTACCCTTCCGGGTTTTGGCGAGCAGTACTTC; CDR3: CASSTLPGFGEQYF
size: .; D: TRBD2; V: TRBV6-1; J: TRBJ2-1; DNA: TGTGCCATCCTAGCGGATTGGAGCTCCTACAATGAGCAGTTCTTC; CDR3: CAILADWSSYNEQFF
size: .; D: .; V: TRBV16; J: TRBJ2-7; DNA: TGTGCCAGCAGCCAATCCCCCCCGGGAGCAGTTAGCTCCTACGAGCAGTACTTC; CDR3: CASSQSPPGAVSSYEQYF
size: .; D: .; V: TRBV21-1; J: TRBJ2-5; DNA: TGTGCCAGCAGCCGAGAACTAAAACAGGGTTGCGGGGAGACCCAGTACTTC; CDR3: CASSRELKQGCGETQYF
size: .; D: .; V: TRBV9; J: TRBJ2-7; DNA: TGTGCCAGCAGCGCCGGGACATACAATTACGAGCAGTACTTC; CDR3: CASSAGTYNYEQYF
size: .; D: .; V: TRBV19; J: TRBJ2-1; DNA: TGTGCCAGTAGTATGCAGGGACCCTACAATGAGCAGTTCTTC; CDR3: CASSMQGPYNEQFF
size: .; D: .; V: TRBV5-1; J: TRBJ1-1; DNA: TGCGCCAGCAGCCGAACTGGACAGCCTTACACTGAAGCTTTCTTT; CDR3: CASSRTGQPYTEAFF
size: .; D: .; V: TRBV5-6; J: TRBJ1-1; DNA: TGTGCCAGCAGCATTGATGAGGCATACTACTTTGAAGCTTTCTTT; CDR3: CASSIDEAYYFEAFF
size: .; D: .; V: TRBV5-4; J: TRBJ2-7; DNA: TGTGCCAGCAGCTCATCTCCGGGACACCCCAACGAGCAGTACTTC; CDR3: CASSSSPGHPNEQYF
size: .; D: .; V: TRBV9; J: TRBJ1-2; DNA: TGTGCCAGCAGCCCCAGGGGTGGAGACGGCTACACCTTC; CDR3: CASSPRGGDGYTF
size: .; D: .; V: TRBV6-1; J: TRBJ1-3; DNA: TGTGCCAGCAGTGAAGGTTACAGTCTTCCTGGAAACACCATATATTTT; CDR3: CASSEGYSLPGNTIYF
size: .; D: TRBD1; V: TRBV7-2; J: TRBJ2-1; DNA: TGTGCCAGCAGCGTCACAGGGGATGAGCAGTTCTTC; CDR3: CASSVTGDEQFF
size: .; D: TRBD1; V: TRBV5-4; J: TRBJ2-7; DNA: TGTGCCAGCAGCGCCGGGACAGGGCTATACGAGCAGTACTTC; CDR3: CASSAGTGLYEQYF
size: .; D: .; V: TRBV27; J: TRBJ2-3; DNA: TGTGCCAGCAGTTTATCGTTGTGGGGAAATACGCAGTATTTT; CDR3: CASSLSLWGNTQYF
size: .; D: .; V: TRBV10-3; J: TRBJ2-6; DNA: TGTGCCATCAGAGTCAAGACAGCCTCTGGGGCCAACGTCCTGACTTTC; CDR3: CAIRVKTASGANVLTF